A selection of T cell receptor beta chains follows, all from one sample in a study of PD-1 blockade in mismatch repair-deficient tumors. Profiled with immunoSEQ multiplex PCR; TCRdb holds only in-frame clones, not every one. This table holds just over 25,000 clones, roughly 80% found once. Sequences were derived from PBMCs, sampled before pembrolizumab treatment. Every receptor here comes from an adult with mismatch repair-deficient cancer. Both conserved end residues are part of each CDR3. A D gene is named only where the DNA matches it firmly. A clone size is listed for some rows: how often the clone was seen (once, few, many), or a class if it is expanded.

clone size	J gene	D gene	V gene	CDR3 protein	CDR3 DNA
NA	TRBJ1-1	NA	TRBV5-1	CASSLEAGFMNTEAFF	TGCGCCAGCAGCTTGGAAGCAGGGTTCATGAACACTGAAGCTTTCTTT
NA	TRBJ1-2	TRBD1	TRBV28	CASSWDSYGYTF	TGTGCCAGCAGTTGGGACAGCTATGGCTACACCTTC
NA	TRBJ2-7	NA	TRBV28	CASSWGRSSYEQYF	TGTGCCAGCAGTTGGGGCCGGAGCTCCTACGAGCAGTACTTC
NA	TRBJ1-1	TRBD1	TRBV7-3	CASSPQGGAGTEAFF	TGTGCCAGCAGCCCCCAAGGGGGCGCGGGCACTGAAGCTTTCTTT
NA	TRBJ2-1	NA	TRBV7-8	CASSLSLSVNEQFF	TGTGCCAGCAGCTTATCTCTCAGCGTCAATGAGCAGTTCTTC
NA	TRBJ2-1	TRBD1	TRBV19	CASTDRALSSYNEQFF	TGTGCCAGTACGGACAGGGCCCTAAGCTCCTACAATGAGCAGTTCTTC
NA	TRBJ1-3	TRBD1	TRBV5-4	CASSLTGENTIYF	TGTGCCAGCAGCTTGACAGGGGAGAACACCATATATTTT
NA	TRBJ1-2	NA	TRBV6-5	CASGMRGTIYGYTF	TGTGCCAGCGGGATGAGGGGGACGATATATGGCTACACCTTC
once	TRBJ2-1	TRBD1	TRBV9	CASSPGQGIFYEQFF	TGTGCCAGCAGCCCAGGACAGGGTATTTTCTATGAGCAGTTCTTC
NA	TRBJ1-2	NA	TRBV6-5	CASSVRSDNYGYTF	TGTGCCAGCAGTGTCAGGTCAGATAACTATGGCTACACCTTC
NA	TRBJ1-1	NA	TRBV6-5	CASSSHREGTEAFF	TGTGCCAGCAGTTCACACAGGGAGGGAACTGAAGCTTTCTTT
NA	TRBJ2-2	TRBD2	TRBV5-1	CASSLAGGGSTGELFF	TGCGCCAGCAGCTTGGCGGGGGGAGGTAGCACCGGGGAGCTGTTTTTT
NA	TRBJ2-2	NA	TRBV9	CASSVSPANTGELFF	TGTGCCAGCAGCGTATCTCCCGCGAACACCGGGGAGCTGTTTTTT
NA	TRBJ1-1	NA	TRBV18	CASSQESAVTEAFF	TGTGCCAGCTCACAGGAATCAGCGGTAACTGAAGCTTTCTTT
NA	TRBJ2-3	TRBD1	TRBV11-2	CASSSPTGPPDTQYF	TGTGCCAGCAGCTCCCCGACAGGGCCCCCAGATACGCAGTATTTT
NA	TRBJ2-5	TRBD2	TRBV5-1	CASNREVGETQYF	TGCGCCAGCAACCGGGAGGTGGGGGAGACCCAGTACTTC
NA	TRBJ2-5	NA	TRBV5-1	CASSWRPNQETQYF	TGCGCCAGCAGCTGGAGACCTAACCAAGAGACCCAGTACTTC
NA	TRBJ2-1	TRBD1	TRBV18	CASFTGQVSNEQFF	TGTGCCAGCTTCACGGGACAGGTCTCCAATGAGCAGTTCTTC
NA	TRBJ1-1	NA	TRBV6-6	CASSFPGSTEAFF	TGTGCCAGCAGTTTCCCAGGGTCCACTGAAGCTTTCTTT
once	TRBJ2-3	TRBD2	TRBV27	CARTSGTDTQYF	TGTGCCAGGACTAGCGGCACAGATACGCAGTATTTT
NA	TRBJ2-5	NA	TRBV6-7	CASSSLVGEETQYF	TGTGCCAGCAGTTCACTCGTAGGGGAAGAGACCCAGTACTTC
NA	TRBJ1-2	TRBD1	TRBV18	CASSNGQDYGYTF	TGTGCCAGCTCAAATGGACAGGACTATGGCTACACCTTC
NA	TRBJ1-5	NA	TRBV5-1	CASSLEGGRAQPQHF	TGCGCCAGCAGCTTGGAAGGGGGACGGGCTCAGCCCCAGCATTTT
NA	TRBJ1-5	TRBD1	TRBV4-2	CASSQARDRDQPQHF	TGTGCCAGCAGCCAAGCCCGGGACAGGGATCAGCCCCAGCATTTT
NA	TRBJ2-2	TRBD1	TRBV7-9	CASSLGRQGINTGELFF	TGTGCCAGCAGCTTAGGTCGACAGGGGATAAACACCGGGGAGCTGTTTTTT
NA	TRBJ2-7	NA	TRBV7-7	CASSPSQTDYEQYF	TGTGCCAGCAGCCCCTCACAGACAGACTACGAGCAGTACTTC
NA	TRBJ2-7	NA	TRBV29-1	CSVRDSSYEQYF	TGCAGCGTTCGTGACAGCTCCTACGAGCAGTACTTC
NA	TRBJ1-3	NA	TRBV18	CASSPQLDTSGNTIYF	TGTGCCAGCTCACCTCAATTGGACACCTCTGGAAACACCATATATTTT
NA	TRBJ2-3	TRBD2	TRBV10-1	CASSSGSFTDTQYF	TGCGCCAGCAGTAGCGGGAGCTTCACAGATACGCAGTATTTT
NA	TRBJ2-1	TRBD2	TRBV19	CASTFKSGGGNEQFF	TGTGCCAGTACCTTCAAGTCGGGGGGGGGCAATGAGCAGTTCTTC
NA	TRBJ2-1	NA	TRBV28	CASSSPSSIGEQFF	TGTGCCAGCAGTTCCCCCTCTAGCATCGGTGAGCAGTTCTTC
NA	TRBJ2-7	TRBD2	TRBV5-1	CASSPGLAGPTETYEQYF	TGCGCCAGCAGCCCGGGGTTAGCGGGCCCTACCGAAACCTACGAGCAGTACTTC
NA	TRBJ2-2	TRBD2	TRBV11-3	CASSLGTSGRARAGELFF	TGTGCCAGCAGCTTGGGGACTAGCGGGAGGGCCAGGGCCGGGGAGCTGTTTTTT
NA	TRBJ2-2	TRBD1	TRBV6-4	CASSETGKDTGELFF	TGTGCCAGCAGTGAGACAGGGAAGGACACCGGGGAGCTGTTTTTT
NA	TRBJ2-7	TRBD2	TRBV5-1	CASSLEAGATYEQYF	TGCGCCAGCAGCTTGGAAGCGGGAGCCACCTACGAGCAGTACTTC
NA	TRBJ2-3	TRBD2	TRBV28	CASSSYSGTGTDTQYF	TGTGCCAGCAGTTCCTATAGCGGGACGGGGACAGATACGCAGTATTTT
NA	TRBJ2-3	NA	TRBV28	CASSFQVPTDTQYF	TGTGCCAGCAGTTTTCAGGTTCCCACAGATACGCAGTATTTT
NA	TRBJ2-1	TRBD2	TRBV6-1	CASMGLAPKFNEQFF	TGTGCCAGCATGGGACTAGCCCCGAAGTTCAATGAGCAGTTCTTC
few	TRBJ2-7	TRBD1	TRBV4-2	CASSQEVSGTGAYEQYF	TGTGCCAGCAGCCAAGAGGTCTCCGGGACAGGGGCCTACGAGCAGTACTTC
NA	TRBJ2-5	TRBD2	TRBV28	CASSLAGGRETQYF	TGTGCCAGCAGTTTAGCGGGAGGACGGGAGACCCAGTACTTC
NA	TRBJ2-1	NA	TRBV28	CASSPRPTDEQFF	TGTGCCAGCAGTCCCAGACCGACAGATGAGCAGTTCTTC
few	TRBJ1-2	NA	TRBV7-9	CASSLEQGNYGYTF	TGTGCCAGCAGCTTAGAACAGGGTAACTATGGCTACACCTTC
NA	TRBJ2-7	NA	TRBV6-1	CASSPDRFVNYEQYF	TGTGCCAGCAGCCCGGACAGATTTGTTAACTACGAGCAGTACTTC
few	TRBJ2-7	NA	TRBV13	CASSFPGSFNDEQYF	TGTGCCAGCAGCTTCCCAGGCAGCTTCAACGACGAGCAGTACTTC
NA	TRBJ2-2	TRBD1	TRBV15	CATSRDHNQRQGSGANTGELFF	TGTGCCACCAGCAGAGATCATAATCAGAGACAGGGGAGTGGCGCGAACACCGGGGAGCTGTTTTTT
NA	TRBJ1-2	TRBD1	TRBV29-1	CSVVGQKHPNYGYTF	TGCAGCGTTGTGGGACAGAAGCACCCTAACTATGGCTACACCTTC